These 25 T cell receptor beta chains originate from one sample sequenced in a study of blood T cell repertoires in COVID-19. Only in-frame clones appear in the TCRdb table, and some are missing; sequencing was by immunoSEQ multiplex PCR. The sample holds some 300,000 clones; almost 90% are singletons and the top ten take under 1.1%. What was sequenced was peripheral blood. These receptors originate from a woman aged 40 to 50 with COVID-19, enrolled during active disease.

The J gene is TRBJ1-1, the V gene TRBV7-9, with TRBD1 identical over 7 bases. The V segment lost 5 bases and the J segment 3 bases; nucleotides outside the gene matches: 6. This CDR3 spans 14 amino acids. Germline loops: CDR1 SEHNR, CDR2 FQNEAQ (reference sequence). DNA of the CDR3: TGTGCCAGCAGCCCTACAGGGGTGGACACTGAAGCTTTCTTT. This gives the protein CASSPTGVDTEAFF.

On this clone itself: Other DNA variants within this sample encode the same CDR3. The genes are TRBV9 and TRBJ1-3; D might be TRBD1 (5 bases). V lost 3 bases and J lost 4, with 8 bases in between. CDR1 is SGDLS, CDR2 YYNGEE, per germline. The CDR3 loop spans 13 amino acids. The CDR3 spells CASSDGGGNTIYF. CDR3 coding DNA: TGTGCCAGCAGCGATGGGGGGGGAAACACCATATATTTT.

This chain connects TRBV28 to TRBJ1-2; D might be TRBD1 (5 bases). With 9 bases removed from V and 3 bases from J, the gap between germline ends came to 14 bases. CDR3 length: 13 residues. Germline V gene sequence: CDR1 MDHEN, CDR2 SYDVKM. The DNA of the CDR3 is TGTGCCAGTGGGGGGAGGGACTACTATGGCTACACCTTC. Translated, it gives CASGGRDYYGYTF.

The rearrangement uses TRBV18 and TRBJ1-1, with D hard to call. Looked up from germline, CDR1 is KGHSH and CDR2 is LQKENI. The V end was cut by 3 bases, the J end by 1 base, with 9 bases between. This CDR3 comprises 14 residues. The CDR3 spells CASSPQQRNTEAFF. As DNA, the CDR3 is TGTGCCAGCTCACCCCAACAGAGGAACACTGAAGCTTTCTTT.

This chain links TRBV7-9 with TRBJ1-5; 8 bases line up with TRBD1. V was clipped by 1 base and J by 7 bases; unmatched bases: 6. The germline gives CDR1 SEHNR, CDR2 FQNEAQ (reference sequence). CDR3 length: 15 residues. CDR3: CASSLEDRAGQPQHF. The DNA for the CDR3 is TGTGCCAGCAGCTTAGAGGACAGGGCTGGCCAGCCCCAGCATTTT.

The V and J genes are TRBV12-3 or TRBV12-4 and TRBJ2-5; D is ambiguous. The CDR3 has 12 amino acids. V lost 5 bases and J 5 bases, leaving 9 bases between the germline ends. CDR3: CASSPEPETQYF. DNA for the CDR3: TGTGCCAGCAGTCCGGAGCCGGAGACCCAGTACTTC.

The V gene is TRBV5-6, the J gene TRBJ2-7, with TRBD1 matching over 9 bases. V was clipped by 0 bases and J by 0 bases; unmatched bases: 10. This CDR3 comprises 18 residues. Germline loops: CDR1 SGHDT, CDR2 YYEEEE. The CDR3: CASSLGRAGQGFSYEQYF. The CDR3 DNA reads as TGTGCCAGCAGCTTGGGAAGGGCCGGACAGGGGTTCTCCTACGAGCAGTACTTC. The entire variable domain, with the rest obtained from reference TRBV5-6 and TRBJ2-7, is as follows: DAGVTQSPTHLIKTRGQQVTLRCSPKSGHDTVSWYQQALGQGPQFIFQYYEEEERQRGNFPDRFSGHQFPNYSSELNVNALLLGDSALYLCASSLGRAGQGFSYEQYFGPGTRLTVT.

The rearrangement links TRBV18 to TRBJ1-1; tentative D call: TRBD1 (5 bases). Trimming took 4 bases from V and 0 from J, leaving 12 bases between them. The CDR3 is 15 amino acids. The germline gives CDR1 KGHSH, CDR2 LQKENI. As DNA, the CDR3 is TGTGCCAGCTCACACCTGGAGGGGTTGAACACTGAAGCTTTCTTT. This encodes CASSHLEGLNTEAFF.

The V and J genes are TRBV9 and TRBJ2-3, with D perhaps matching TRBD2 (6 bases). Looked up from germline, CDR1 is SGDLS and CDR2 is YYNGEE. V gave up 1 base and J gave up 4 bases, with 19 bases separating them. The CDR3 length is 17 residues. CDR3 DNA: TGTGCCAGCAGCGTACAATTAGGAACCCCGGGGGCAGATACGCAGTATTTT. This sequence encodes CASSVQLGTPGADTQYF.

CDR3: CASRGGGSTEAFF. The DNA of the CDR3 is TGTGCCAGTCGGGGAGGGGGTTCGACTGAAGCTTTCTTT. This chain connects TRBV12-3 or TRBV12-4 to TRBJ1-1; D possibly corresponds to TRBD1 (6 bases). CDR3 length equals 13 residues. Trimming took 9 bases from V and 5 from J, leaving 16 bases between them.

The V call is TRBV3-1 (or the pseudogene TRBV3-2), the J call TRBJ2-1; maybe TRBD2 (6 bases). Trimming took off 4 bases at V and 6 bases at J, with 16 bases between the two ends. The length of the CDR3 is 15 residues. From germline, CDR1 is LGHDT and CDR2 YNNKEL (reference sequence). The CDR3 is CASSPGLGEINEQFF. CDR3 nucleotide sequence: TGTGCCAGCAGCCCGGGACTGGGGGAAATCAATGAGCAGTTCTTC.

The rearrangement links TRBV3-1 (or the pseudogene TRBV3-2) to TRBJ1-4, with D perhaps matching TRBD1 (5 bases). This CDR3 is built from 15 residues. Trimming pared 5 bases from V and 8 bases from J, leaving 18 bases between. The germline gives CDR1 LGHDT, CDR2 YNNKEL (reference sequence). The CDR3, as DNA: TGTGCCAGCAGCGGGACTGCACAGCCTATCGAAAAACTGTTTTTT. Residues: CASSGTAQPIEKLFF.

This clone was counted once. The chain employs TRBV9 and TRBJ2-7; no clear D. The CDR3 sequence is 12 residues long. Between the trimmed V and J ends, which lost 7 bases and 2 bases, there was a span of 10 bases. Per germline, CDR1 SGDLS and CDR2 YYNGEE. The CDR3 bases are TGTGCCAGCGGCCGTGGGCCCTACGAGCAGTACTTC. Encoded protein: CASGRGPYEQYF.

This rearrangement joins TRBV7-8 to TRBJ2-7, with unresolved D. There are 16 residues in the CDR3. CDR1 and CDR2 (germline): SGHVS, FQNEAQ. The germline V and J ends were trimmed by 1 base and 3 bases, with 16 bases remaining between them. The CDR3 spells CASSLVGRKSLYEQYF. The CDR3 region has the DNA TGTGCCAGCAGCTTAGTAGGCAGGAAAAGCCTCTACGAGCAGTACTTC.

The CDR3 loop is CASTEVGGTDTQYF. In DNA form, the CDR3 reads TGTGCCAGCACCGAAGTAGGGGGCACAGATACGCAGTATTTT. J is TRBJ2-3 and V is TRBV11-2, with D possibly TRBD1 on 5 matching bases. CDR1 and CDR2 (germline): SGHAT, FQNNGV. Trimming pared 7 bases from V and 1 base from J, leaving 12 bases between. This CDR3 comprises 14 residues.

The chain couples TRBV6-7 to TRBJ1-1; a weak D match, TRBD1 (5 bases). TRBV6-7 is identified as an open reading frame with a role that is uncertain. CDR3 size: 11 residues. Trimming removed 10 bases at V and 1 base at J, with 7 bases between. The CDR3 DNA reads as TGTGCCACCCAGGGGAACACTGAAGCTTTCTTT. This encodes CATQGNTEAFF.

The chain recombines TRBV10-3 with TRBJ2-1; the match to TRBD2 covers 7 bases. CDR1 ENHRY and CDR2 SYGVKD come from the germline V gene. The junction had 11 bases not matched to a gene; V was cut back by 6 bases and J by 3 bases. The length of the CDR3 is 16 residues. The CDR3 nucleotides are TGTGCCATCAGGAGCGACGGGGGGATTAGCTACAATGAGCAGTTCTTC. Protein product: CAIRSDGGISYNEQFF.

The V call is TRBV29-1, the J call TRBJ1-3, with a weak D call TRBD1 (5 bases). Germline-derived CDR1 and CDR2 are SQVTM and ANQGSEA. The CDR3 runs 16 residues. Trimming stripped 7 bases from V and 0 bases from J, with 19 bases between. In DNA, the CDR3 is TGCAGCGCAGAAGGGGCAGGTGCAACCTCTGGAAACACCATATATTTT. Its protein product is CSAEGAGATSGNTIYF.

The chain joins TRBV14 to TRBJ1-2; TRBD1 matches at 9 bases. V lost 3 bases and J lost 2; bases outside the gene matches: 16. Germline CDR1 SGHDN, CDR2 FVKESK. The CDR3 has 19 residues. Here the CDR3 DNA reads TGTGCCAGCAGCCACCCCCCGGGTGGGACAGGGAGCACAAACTATGGCTACACCTTC. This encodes CASSHPPGGTGSTNYGYTF.

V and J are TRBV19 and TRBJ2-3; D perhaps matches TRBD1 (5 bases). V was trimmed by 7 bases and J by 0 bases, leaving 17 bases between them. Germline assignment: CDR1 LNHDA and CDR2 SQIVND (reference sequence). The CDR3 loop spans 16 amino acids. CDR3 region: CASNLGPQTSTDTQYF. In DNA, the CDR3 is TGTGCCAGTAACCTGGGGCCTCAGACAAGCACAGATACGCAGTATTTT. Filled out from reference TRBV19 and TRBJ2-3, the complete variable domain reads DGGITQSPKYLFRKEGQNVTLSCEQNLNHDAMYWYRQDPGQGLRLIYYSQIVNDFQKGDIAEGYSVSREKKESFPLTVTSAQKNPTAFYLCASNLGPQTSTDTQYFGPGTRLTVL.

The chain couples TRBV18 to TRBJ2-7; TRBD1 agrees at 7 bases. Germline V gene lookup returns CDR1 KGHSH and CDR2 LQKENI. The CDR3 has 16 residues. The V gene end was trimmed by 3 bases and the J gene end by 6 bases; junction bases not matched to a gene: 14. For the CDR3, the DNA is TGTGCCAGCTCACCCCGGGACAGCCTGGCGGGCATCGAGCAGTACTTC. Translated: CASSPRDSLAGIEQYF.

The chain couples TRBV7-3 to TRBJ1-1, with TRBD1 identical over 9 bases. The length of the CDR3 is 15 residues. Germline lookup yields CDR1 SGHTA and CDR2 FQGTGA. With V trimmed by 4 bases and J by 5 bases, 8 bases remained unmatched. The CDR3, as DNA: TGTGCCAGCAGCTCTCTCCGGACAGGGGATACTGAAGCTTTCTTT. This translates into CASSSLRTGDTEAFF.

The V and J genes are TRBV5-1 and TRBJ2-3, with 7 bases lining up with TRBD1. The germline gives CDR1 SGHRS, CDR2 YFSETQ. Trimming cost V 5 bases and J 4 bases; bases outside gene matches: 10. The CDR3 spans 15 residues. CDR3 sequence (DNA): TGCGCCAGCAGTTCCTGGACAGGACGGGCAGATACGCAGTATTTT. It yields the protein CASSSWTGRADTQYF.

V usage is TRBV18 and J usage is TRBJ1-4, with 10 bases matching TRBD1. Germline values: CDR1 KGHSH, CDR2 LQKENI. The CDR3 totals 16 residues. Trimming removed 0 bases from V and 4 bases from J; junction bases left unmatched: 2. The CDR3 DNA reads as TGTGCCAGCTCACCACCGAGGGACAGGGGTAATGAAAAACTGTTTTTT. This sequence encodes CASSPPRDRGNEKLFF.

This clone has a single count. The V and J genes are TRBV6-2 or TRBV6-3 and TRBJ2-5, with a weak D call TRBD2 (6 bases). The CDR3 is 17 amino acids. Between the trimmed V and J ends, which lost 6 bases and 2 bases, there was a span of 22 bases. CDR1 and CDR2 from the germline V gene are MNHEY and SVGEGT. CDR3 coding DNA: TGTGCCAGCAGCCCTCTCATAGGGGCGGGGACTCAAGAGACCCAGTACTTC. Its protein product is CASSPLIGAGTQETQYF.